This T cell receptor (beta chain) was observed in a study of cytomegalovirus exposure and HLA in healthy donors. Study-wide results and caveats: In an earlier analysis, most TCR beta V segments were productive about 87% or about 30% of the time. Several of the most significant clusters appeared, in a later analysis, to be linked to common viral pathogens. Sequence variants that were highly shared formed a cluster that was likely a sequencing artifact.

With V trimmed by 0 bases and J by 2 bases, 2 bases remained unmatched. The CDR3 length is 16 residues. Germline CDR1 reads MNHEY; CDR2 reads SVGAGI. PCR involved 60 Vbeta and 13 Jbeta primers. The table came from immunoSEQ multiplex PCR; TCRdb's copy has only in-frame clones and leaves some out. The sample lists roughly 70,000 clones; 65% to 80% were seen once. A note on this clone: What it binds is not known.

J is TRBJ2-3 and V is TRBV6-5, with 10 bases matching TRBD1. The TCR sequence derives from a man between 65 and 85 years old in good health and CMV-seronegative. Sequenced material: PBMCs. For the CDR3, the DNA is TGTGCCAGCAGTTACTCCGGGACAGGGGCCACAGATACGCAGTATTTT. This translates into CASSYSGTGATDTQYF.